This T cell receptor beta chain stems from a study of CD8 T cells in ankylosing spondylitis (dated by TCRdb to between 2016 and 2019). Broadly, across the study: To find TCR variants linked to disease, the study profiled T cell receptor beta repertoires in ankylosing spondylitis patients and healthy donors. The full study cohort comprised 20 to 30 ankylosing spondylitis patients and roughly 100 healthy donors. Peripheral blood was sampled, and synovial fluid was additionally collected from ankylosing spondylitis patients.

Concerning this clonotype itself: Which antigen it targets is not known. No much larger clonotype is one base removed from it; base qualities were not supplied.

TCRdb records Illumina HiSeq 2500 as the sequencer. Quantitative 5'-RACE with molecular barcodes was used to prepare TCR beta libraries. Under the source paper's analysis protocol: Disease-linked TCR variants were identified with a new computational method built on a probabilistic model of VDJ rearrangement. The public reads were reanalyzed by TCRdb: fastp trimming at Q25, MiXCR alignment, in-frame beta chains only. CDR3 protein duplicates are merged, each entry listing the most common genes and DNA. The V and J calls shown here were made by TCRdb, not taken from the authors' results. This sample lists hundreds of thousands of distinct CDR3 sequences; 20% to 30% were detected once. The ten top clones hold 0.75% to 0.9% of the sample. Here is what the overall study found, with its caveats: According to the report, matched synovial fluid samples from ankylosing spondylitis patients were significantly enriched for the disease-linked clones. Some of the motif variants had been reported before in the synovial fluid and blood of reactive arthritis patients, a finding that suggests common disease-initiation mechanisms. In peripheral blood, the disease-linked clones were found at relatively low frequencies and had a CD8+ phenotype. A TCR beta motif made up of 7 to 9 highly homologous amino acid variants appeared to be characteristic of blood from ankylosing spondylitis patients.

The junction shows trimming of 3 bases on V and 5 bases on J, plus 10 bases between the germline ends. The germline V gene (reference sequence) specifies WNHNN as CDR1 and SYGVQD as CDR2. The CDR3 sequence holds 14 residues, the cysteine and phenylalanine included. The only DNA kept is the CDR3, 42 bases in frame from the first base. The clonotype comes from a male donor with ankylosing spondylitis. Sequenced input: blood, either unsorted or a sorted T cell fraction (not recorded which). The chain joins TRBV10-1 to TRBJ1-4; the D region possibly corresponds to TRBD1 (5 bases align). The CDR3 in this case is CASSDGTYNEKLFF. The DNA reads TGCGCCAGCAGTGATGGGACGTACAATGAAAAACTGTTTTTT.